The clone carrying this T cell receptor (beta chain) has just a few counts. This sample stems from a study of cytomegalovirus exposure and HLA in healthy donors. Use of 60 Vbeta and 13 Jbeta primers characterized the PCR. The table came from immunoSEQ multiplex PCR; TCRdb's copy has only in-frame clones and leaves some out. The sample lists more than 95,000 clones; roughly 12% were seen once. CDR1 is SGHTA and CDR2 is FQGNSA in the germline V gene. After removal of 4 bases from V and 6 bases from J, the junction contained 8 bases not matched to a gene. The CDR3 extends over 14 amino acids. This sequence joins TRBV7-2 and TRBJ2-7, with 8 bases matching TRBD1. The sequenced sample consisted of PBMCs. This receptor was obtained from a man aged 35-49 years in good health and CMV-seropositive. CDR3 amino acids: CASSSLSGGGEQYF. The CDR3 DNA reads TGTGCCAGCAGCTCACTTTCAGGGGGCGGCGAGCAGTACTTC.